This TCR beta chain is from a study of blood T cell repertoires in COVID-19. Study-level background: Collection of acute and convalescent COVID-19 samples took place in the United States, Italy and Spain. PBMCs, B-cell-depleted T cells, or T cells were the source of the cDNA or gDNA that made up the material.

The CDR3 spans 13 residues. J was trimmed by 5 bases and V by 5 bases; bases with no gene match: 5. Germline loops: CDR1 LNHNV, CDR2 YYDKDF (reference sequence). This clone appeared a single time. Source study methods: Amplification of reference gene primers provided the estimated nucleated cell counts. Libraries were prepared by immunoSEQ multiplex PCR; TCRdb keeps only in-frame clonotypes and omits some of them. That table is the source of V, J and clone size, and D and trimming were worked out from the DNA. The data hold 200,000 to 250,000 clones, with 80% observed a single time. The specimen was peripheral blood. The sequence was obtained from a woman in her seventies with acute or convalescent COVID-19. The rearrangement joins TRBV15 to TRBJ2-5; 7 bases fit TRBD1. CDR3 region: CATSRRDSETQYF. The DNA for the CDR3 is TGTGCCACCAGCCGCCGGGACAGCGAGACCCAGTACTTC.